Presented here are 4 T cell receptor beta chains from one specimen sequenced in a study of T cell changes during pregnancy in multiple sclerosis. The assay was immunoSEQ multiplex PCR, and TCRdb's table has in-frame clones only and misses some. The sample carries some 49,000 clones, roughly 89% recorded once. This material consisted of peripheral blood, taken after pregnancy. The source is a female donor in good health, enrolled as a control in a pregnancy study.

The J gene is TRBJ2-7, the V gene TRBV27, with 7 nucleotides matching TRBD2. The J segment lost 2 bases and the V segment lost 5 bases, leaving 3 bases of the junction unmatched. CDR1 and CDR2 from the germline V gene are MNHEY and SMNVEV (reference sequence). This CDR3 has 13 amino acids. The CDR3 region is CASSKGTTYEQYF. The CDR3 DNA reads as TGTGCCAGCAGTAAAGGGACTACCTACGAGCAGTACTTC.

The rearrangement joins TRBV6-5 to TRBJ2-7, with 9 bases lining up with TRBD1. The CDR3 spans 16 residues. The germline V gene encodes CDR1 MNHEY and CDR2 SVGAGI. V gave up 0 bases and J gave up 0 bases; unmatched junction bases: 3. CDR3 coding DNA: TGTGCCAGCAGTTACTCGGGGACAGGGAGCTCCTACGAGCAGTACTTC. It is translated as CASSYSGTGSSYEQYF.

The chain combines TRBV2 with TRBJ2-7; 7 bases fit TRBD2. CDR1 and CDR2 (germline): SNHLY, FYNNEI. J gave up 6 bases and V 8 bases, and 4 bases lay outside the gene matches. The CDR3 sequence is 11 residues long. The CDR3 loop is CASAPGGEQYF. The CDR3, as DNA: TGTGCCAGCGCGCCGGGGGGCGAGCAGTACTTC. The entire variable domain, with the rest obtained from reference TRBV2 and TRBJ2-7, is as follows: EPEVTQTPSHQVTQMGQEVILRCVPISNHLYFYWYRQILGQKVEFLVSFYNNEISEKSEIFDDQFSVERPDGSNFTLKIRSTKLEDSAMYFCASAPGGEQYFGPGTRLTVT.

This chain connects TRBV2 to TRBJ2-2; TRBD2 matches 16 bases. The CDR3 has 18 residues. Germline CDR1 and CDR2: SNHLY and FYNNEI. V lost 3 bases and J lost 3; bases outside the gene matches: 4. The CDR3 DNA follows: TGTGCCAGCAGTGAGGGACTAGCGGGGGGGTTTGACACCGGGGAGCTGTTTTTT. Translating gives CASSEGLAGGFDTGELFF.